These 24 T cell receptor beta chains were all obtained from the same sample, sequenced in a study of beta chain features in type 1 diabetes. Expressed TCRB transcripts were sequenced because the entire RNA isolate underwent reverse transcription. Produced via immunoSEQ multiplex PCR; TCRdb's table is partial and in-frame only. The sample consists of about 160,000 clones, approximately 8.1% of them appearing once. These TCRs' antigens remain unknown. The study, taken as a whole, reports: Within each of all four CD4+ subsets, Type 1 diabetes patients had TCRB CDR3s that were moderately but significantly shorter.

The specimen was central memory CD4+ T cells from blood. The origin of the receptors is a middle-aged woman with type 1 diabetes.

In this sample, this clone turned up a few times. The V and J genes are TRBV18 and TRBJ2-4; tentative D call: TRBD1 (5 bases). Per germline, CDR1 KGHSH and CDR2 LQKENI. The ends were cut back, 0 bases at V and 0 bases at J, with 6 bases in the middle. CDR3 length: 15 residues. The CDR3 spells CASSPPDIAKNIQYF. The CDR3 nucleotides read TGTGCCAGCTCACCACCGGACATAGCCAAAAACATTCAGTACTTC.

The chain has TRBV25-1 and TRBJ1-1; no clear D. V was pared by 6 bases and J by 6 bases, with 11 bases between. CDR1 and CDR2 from the germline V gene are MGHDK and SYGVNS. This CDR3 has 12 amino acids. CDR3 coding DNA: TGTGCCAGCAGCTCCTTTGTCGCTGAAGCTTTCTTT. Translated, it gives CASSSFVAEAFF.

V gene TRBV7-2 combines with J gene TRBJ2-1; perhaps TRBD2 as D (6 bases). Deletions cut 1 base from V and 8 bases from J, with 12 bases between. Germline V gene data show CDR1 as SGHTA and CDR2 as FQGNSA. The CDR3 is made up of 14 amino acids. DNA for the CDR3: TGTGCCAGCAGCTTAGGAGTGCGGGACGATGAGCAGTTCTTC. This gives the protein CASSLGVRDDEQFF.

V gene TRBV5-6 combines with J gene TRBJ2-7; weak D call: TRBD2 (6 bases). The CDR3 runs 15 residues. Germline CDR1 is SGHDT and CDR2 is YYEEEE. V lost 6 bases and J 2 bases, leaving 18 bases between the germline ends. The CDR3 loop is CASNPYGGETYEQYF. The CDR3 DNA follows: TGTGCCAGCAACCCGTATGGAGGGGAAACCTACGAGCAGTACTTC.

V usage is TRBV4-2 and J usage is TRBJ1-1; D unclear. This CDR3 region has 14 residues. V gave up 1 base and J gave up 2 bases, with 8 bases separating them. Germline CDR1 is LGHNA and CDR2 is YNFKEQ. The CDR3 region has the DNA TGTGCCAGCAGCCAAGGAGGAGGAAACACTGAAGCTTTCTTT. Encoded protein: CASSQGGGNTEAFF.

DNA of the CDR3: TGTGCCAGCGGAGCGGGCCAAGAGACCCAGTACTTC. It encodes CASGAGQETQYF. The chain couples TRBV28 to TRBJ2-5; perhaps TRBD2 as D (6 bases). V lost 8 bases and J lost 1, with 8 bases in between. The CDR3 has 12 residues. CDR1 MDHEN and CDR2 SYDVKM come from the germline V gene.

The V gene is TRBV28, the J gene TRBJ2-5, with D possibly matching TRBD2 (6 bases). The CDR3 loop spans 14 amino acids. The germline gives CDR1 MDHEN, CDR2 SYDVKM. V was clipped by 11 bases and J by 4 bases, with 20 bases between them. CDR3 region: CASSPGGGGETQYF. The CDR3 nucleotides are TGTGCCTCCTCCCCCGGGGGTGGGGGAGAGACCCAGTACTTC. The full variable domain, with the rest looked up from reference TRBV28 and TRBJ2-5, is DVKVTQSSRYLVKRTGEKVFLECVQDMDHENMFWYRQDPGLGLRLIYFSYDVKMKEKGDIPEGYSVSREKKERFSLILESASTNQTSMYLCASSPGGGGETQYFGPGTRLLVL.

This clone was detected a few times. This chain joins TRBV6-6 and TRBJ1-1; no clear D. This CDR3 has 14 amino acids. Deletions cut 5 bases from V and 1 base from J, with 11 bases between. The germline V gene has CDR1 MNHNY and CDR2 SVGAGI (reference sequence). Here the CDR3 reads CASSRNGGNTEAFF. CDR3 DNA: TGTGCCAGCAGTCGAAATGGAGGGAACACTGAAGCTTTCTTT.

This clone was picked up many times. This chain connects TRBV9 to TRBJ2-7, with no clear D. Between the trimmed V and J ends, which lost 1 base and 3 bases, there was a span of 8 bases. Germline V CDR1 and CDR2: SGDLS, YYNGEE. The CDR3 has 13 amino acids. Written as DNA, the CDR3 is TGTGCCAGCAGCGTATACAGATTCTACGAGCAGTACTTC. Protein product: CASSVYRFYEQYF.

This clone occurred many times. The chain carries TRBV6-6 and TRBJ2-2; possibly TRBD1 for D (6 bases). CDR3 length equals 15 residues. From germline, CDR1 is MNHNY and CDR2 SVGAGI (reference sequence). The V end lost 10 bases, the J end lost 8 bases, and 23 bases lay between the germline ends. CDR3 protein: CATRDILRTSGELFF. The CDR3 coding sequence is TGTGCCACCCGGGACATCCTGCGTACCTCGGGGGAGCTGTTTTTT.

This clone has a handful of counts. The rearrangement links TRBV11-2 to TRBJ2-3, with 9 positions matching TRBD1. The length of the CDR3 is 15 residues. Germline CDR1 reads SGHAT; CDR2 reads FQNNGV. The V segment lost 0 bases and the J segment 4 bases; nucleotides outside the gene matches: 2. In nucleotides, the CDR3 is TGTGCCAGCAGCTTAGATGGGACAGGGCCAGATACGCAGTATTTT. Residues: CASSLDGTGPDTQYF.

The chain recombines TRBV7-9 with TRBJ1-4; TRBD1 agrees at 7 bases. The CDR3 has 15 residues. J lost 8 bases, V lost 5 bases, and 11 bases had no gene match. Germline CDR1 and CDR2: SEHNR and FQNEAQ (reference sequence). This chain's CDR3 is CASSPHRGGKEKLFF. The DNA for the CDR3 is TGTGCCAGCAGCCCACACAGGGGAGGAAAGGAAAAACTGTTTTTT.

V gene TRBV9 combines with J gene TRBJ2-7; D is perhaps TRBD2 (5 bases). The CDR3 consists of 14 residues. CDR1 is SGDLS, CDR2 YYNGEE, per germline. V lost 0 bases, J lost 1 base, and 8 bases lay in between. The CDR3: CASSVDGKSYEQYF. CDR3 bases: TGTGCCAGCAGCGTAGACGGGAAATCCTACGAGCAGTACTTC.

V and J are TRBV7-2 and TRBJ2-1; tentatively, D is TRBD1 (5 bases). V lost 2 bases to trimming and J lost 3 bases, with 8 bases between them. The CDR3 is 14 amino acids. Looked up from germline, CDR1 is SGHTA and CDR2 is FQGNSA. CDR3 sequence reads: CASSLSRDYNEQFF. The CDR3 bases are TGTGCCAGCAGCTTAAGCAGGGACTACAATGAGCAGTTCTTC. The entire variable domain, with the rest obtained from reference TRBV7-2 and TRBJ2-1, is as follows: GAGVSQSPSNKVTEKGKDVELRCDPISGHTALYWYRQSLGQGLEFLIYFQGNSAPDKSGLPSDRFSAERTGGSVSTLTIQRTQQEDSAVYLCASSLSRDYNEQFFGPGTRLTVL.

This clone was recorded a few times. The V gene is TRBV7-9, the J gene TRBJ2-1, with TRBD2 as a possible D gene (6 bases). The germline V gene encodes CDR1 SEHNR and CDR2 FQNEAQ (reference sequence). Trimming shortened V by 5 bases and J by 6 bases, and 17 bases separated the two germline ends. The CDR3 has 15 residues. The CDR3 spells CASSLGASDSNEQFF. The CDR3, as DNA: TGTGCCAGCAGCCTCGGGGCTAGCGACTCCAATGAGCAGTTCTTC.

This chain connects TRBV5-4 to TRBJ2-5, with 11 bases lining up with TRBD2. V was clipped by 2 bases and J by 0 bases; unmatched bases: 6. The V gene's germline CDR1 is SGHNT and CDR2 YYREEE (reference sequence). The CDR3 covers 17 residues. In DNA, the CDR3 is TGTGCCAGCAGCTTTGCTAGCGGGAGGTCGTACCAAGAGACCCAGTACTTC. It codes for CASSFASGRSYQETQYF.

The rearrangement uses TRBV18 and TRBJ1-4; tentative D call: TRBD1 (5 bases). CDR1 and CDR2 from the germline V gene are KGHSH and LQKENI. V shed 6 bases and J shed 6 bases, with 11 bases lying between them. The CDR3 is made up of 13 amino acids. The CDR3 spells CASSAARDEKLFF. The CDR3 DNA reads as TGTGCCAGCTCGGCTGCCAGGGATGAAAAACTGTTTTTT.

This clone was recorded a few times. The V call is TRBV6-5, the J call TRBJ2-7, with 9 bases aligning to TRBD2. Germline V gene data show CDR1 as MNHEY and CDR2 as SVGAGI. The CDR3 extends over 14 amino acids. Trimming removed 7 bases from V and 3 bases from J; junction bases left unmatched: 7. The DNA of the CDR3 is TGTGCCAGCAAATTAGCGGGGGCCCTCTACGAGCAGTACTTC. Translating it yields CASKLAGALYEQYF.

This chain uses TRBV29-1 with TRBJ2-1, with D possibly matching TRBD2 (6 bases). Germline-derived CDR1 and CDR2 are SQVTM and ANQGSEA. V was trimmed by 4 bases and J by 4 bases, leaving 11 bases between them. This CDR3 region has 13 residues. The CDR3, as DNA: TGCAGCGTTGGAGTAGCGGCATACAATGAGCAGTTCTTC. This sequence encodes CSVGVAAYNEQFF.

The rearrangement uses TRBV5-1 and TRBJ1-2, with TRBD1 as a possible D gene (5 bases). Trimming shortened V by 5 bases and J by 3 bases, and 8 bases separated the two germline ends. This CDR3 has 12 amino acids. Germline lookup yields CDR1 SGHRS and CDR2 YFSETQ. CDR3: CASRPGDYGYTF. In nucleotides, the CDR3 is TGCGCCAGCAGGCCGGGGGACTATGGCTACACCTTC.

This clone occurred many times. The V call is TRBV7-2, the J call TRBJ2-7; no definite D call. This CDR3 comprises 15 residues. V was cut by 5 bases and J by 3 bases, with 17 bases left in between. The V gene's germline CDR1 is SGHTA and CDR2 FQGNSA. CDR3 coding DNA: TGTGCCAGCAGCCCCCTTATCCCAAGCCTCTACGAGCAGTACTTC. It is translated as CASSPLIPSLYEQYF.

The chain recombines TRBV28 with TRBJ2-7; TRBD2 might be the D (6 bases). Trimming cost V 7 bases and J 5 bases, with 18 bases left between them. From germline, CDR1 is MDHEN and CDR2 SYDVKM. The CDR3 runs to 14 residues. CDR3: CASTKGGVVHEQYF. CDR3 DNA: TGTGCCAGCACCAAGGGCGGGGTGGTCCACGAGCAGTACTTC.

The chain recombines TRBV28 with TRBJ2-7; D perhaps matches TRBD1 (8 bases). The germline V gene encodes CDR1 MDHEN and CDR2 SYDVKM. CDR3 length: 15 amino acids. Trimming left V 6 bases short and J 3 bases short, with 18 bases between. CDR3 in DNA: TGTGCCAGCAGAGGGGGGGGACAGGCTGACTACGAGCAGTACTTC. It yields the protein CASRGGGQADYEQYF.

This clone was seen a few times. This rearrangement joins TRBV27 to TRBJ1-1, with 7 bases fitting TRBD1. Per the germline V gene, CDR1 is MNHEY and CDR2 is SMNVEV (reference sequence). The trim removed 4 bases at V and 0 bases at J, leaving 2 bases unmatched. This CDR3 spans 14 amino acids. The CDR3 DNA reads as TGTGCCAGCAGTTACCAGGGGGTGAACACTGAAGCTTTCTTT. Its translation: CASSYQGVNTEAFF.